Below, one T cell receptor beta chain is given with its context. Its antigen is as yet unknown. J gave up 0 bases and V 4 bases, and 6 bases lay outside the gene matches. The CDR3 loop spans 15 amino acids. Germline assignment: CDR1 SGDLS and CDR2 YYNGEE. Assay used: immunoSEQ multiplex PCR; TCRdb lists only in-frame clones, some missing. The sample consists of tens of thousands of clones, approximately 95% of them appearing once. This entry is derived from a study of human thymus T cells. General study points: Thymic as well as blood repertoires seemed to favor certain V and J genes unevenly.

This sequence was found in a boy less than two years old with a congenital heart defect but otherwise immunologically healthy. This chain joins TRBV9 and TRBJ2-7; 8 nucleotides match TRBD2. The sequenced sample was blood. The CDR3 region is CASSKGLAGSYEQYF. In DNA, the CDR3 is TGTGCCAGCAGCAAAGGACTAGCCGGCTCCTACGAGCAGTACTTC.